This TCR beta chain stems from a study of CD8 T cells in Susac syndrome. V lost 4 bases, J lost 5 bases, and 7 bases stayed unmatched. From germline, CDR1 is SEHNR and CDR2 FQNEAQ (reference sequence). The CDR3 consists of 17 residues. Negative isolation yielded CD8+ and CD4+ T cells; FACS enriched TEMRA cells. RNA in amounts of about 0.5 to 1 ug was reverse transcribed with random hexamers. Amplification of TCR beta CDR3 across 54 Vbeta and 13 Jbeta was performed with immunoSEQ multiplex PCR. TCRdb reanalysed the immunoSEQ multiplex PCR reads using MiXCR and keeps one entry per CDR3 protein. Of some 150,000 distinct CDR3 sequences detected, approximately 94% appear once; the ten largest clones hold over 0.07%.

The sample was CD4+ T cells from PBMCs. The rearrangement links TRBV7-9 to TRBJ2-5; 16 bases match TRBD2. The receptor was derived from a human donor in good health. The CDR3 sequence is CASSSGLAGGPGETQYF. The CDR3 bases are TGTGCCAGCAGCTCGGGACTAGCGGGAGGGCCGGGCGAGACCCAGTACTTC. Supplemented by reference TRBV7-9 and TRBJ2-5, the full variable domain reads DTGVSQNPRHKITKRGQNVTFRCDPISEHNRLYWYRQTLGQGPEFLTYFQNEAQLEKSRLLSDRFSAERPKGSFSTLEIQRTEQGDSAMYLCASSSGLAGGPGETQYFGPGTRLLVL.